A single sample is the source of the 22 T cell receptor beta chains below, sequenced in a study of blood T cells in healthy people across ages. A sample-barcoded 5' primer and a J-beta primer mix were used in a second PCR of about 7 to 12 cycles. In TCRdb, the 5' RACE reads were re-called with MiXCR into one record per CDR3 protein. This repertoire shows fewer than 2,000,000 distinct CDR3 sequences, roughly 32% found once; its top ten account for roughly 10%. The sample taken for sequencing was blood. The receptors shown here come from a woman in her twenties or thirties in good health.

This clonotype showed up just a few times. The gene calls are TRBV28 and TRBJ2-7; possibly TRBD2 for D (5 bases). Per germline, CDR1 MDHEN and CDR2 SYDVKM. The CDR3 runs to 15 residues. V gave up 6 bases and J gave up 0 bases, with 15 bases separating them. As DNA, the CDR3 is TGTGCCAGCAGCCCCCTTGGGAGTCCCTCCTACGAGCAGTACTTC. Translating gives CASSPLGSPSYEQYF.

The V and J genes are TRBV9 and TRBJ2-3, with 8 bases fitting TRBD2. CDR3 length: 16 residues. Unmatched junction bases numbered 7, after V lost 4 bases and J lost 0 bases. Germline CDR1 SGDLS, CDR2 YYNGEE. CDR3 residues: CASSTLLAESTDTQYF. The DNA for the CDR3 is TGTGCCAGCAGCACCCTACTAGCGGAAAGCACAGATACGCAGTATTTT.

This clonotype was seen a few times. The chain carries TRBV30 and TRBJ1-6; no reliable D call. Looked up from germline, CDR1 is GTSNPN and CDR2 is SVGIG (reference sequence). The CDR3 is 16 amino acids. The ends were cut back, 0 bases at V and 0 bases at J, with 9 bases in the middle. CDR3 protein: CAWSVTWSSYNSPLHF. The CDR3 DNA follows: TGTGCCTGGAGTGTAACCTGGAGCTCCTATAATTCACCCCTCCACTTT.

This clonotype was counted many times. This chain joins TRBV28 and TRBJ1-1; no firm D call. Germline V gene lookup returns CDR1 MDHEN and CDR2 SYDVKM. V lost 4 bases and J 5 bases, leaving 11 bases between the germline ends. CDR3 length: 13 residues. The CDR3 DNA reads TGTGCCAGCAGTTCACCTGGCCGGACTGAAGCTTTCTTT. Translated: CASSSPGRTEAFF.

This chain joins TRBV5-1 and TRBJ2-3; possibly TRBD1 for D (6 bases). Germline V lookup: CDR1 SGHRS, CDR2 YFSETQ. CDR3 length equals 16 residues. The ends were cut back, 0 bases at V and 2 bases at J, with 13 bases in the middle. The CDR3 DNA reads TGCGCCAGCAGCTTGGATCAGGGGATTCCCACAGATACGCAGTATTTT. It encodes CASSLDQGIPTDTQYF.

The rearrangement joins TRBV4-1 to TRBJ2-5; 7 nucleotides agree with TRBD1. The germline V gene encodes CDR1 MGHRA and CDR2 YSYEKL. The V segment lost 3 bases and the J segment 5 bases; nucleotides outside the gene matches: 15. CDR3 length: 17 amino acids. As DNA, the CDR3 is TGCGCCAGCAGCCAGGGGCTAGGTGACAGGGCTTCGGAGACCCAGTACTTC. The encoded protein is CASSQGLGDRASETQYF.

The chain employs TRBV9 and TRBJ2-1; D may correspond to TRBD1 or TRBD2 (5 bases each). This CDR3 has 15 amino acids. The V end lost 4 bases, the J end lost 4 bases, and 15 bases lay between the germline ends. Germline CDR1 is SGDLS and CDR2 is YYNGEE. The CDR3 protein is CASSTRDDLYNEQFF. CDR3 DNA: TGTGCCAGCAGCACCCGGGACGATTTGTACAATGAGCAGTTCTTC.

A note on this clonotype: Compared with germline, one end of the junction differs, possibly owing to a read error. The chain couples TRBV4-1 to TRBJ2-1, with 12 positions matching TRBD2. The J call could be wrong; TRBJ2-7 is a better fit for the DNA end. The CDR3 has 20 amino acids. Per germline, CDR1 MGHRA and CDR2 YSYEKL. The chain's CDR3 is CTSSHGLGLAGREIYYEQYF. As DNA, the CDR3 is TGCACCAGCAGCCATGGACTAGGACTAGCGGGGCGCGAAATTTACTACGAGCAGTACTTC.

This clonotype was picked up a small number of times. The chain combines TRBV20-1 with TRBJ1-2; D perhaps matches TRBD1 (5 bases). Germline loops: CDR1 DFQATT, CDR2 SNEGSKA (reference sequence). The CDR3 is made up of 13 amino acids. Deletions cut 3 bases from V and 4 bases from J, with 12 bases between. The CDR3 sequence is CSARGETGYGYTF. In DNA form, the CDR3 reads TGCAGTGCTAGGGGGGAAACAGGCTATGGCTACACCTTC.

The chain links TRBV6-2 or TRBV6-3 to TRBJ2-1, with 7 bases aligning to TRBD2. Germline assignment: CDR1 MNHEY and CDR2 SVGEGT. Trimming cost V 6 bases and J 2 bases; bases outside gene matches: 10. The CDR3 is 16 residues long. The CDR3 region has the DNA TGTGCCAGCAGGACTCTGAGCGGGATCCCCTACAATGAGCAGTTCTTC. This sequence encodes CASRTLSGIPYNEQFF.

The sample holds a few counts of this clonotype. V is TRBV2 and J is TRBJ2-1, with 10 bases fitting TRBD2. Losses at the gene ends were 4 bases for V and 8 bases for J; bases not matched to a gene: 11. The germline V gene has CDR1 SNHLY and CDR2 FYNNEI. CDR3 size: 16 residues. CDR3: CASSVASGGHEDEQFF. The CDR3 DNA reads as TGTGCCAGCAGTGTAGCTAGCGGGGGCCACGAGGATGAGCAGTTCTTC. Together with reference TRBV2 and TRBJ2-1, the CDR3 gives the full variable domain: EPEVTQTPSHQVTQMGQEVILRCVPISNHLYFYWYRQILGQKVEFLVSFYNNEISEKSEIFDDQFSVERPDGSNFTLKIRSTKLEDSAMYFCASSVASGGHEDEQFFGPGTRLTVL.

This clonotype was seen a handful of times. The CDR3 region is CASSNRGRSYEQYF. CDR3 bases: TGTGCCAGCAGTAACAGGGGGAGGTCCTACGAGCAGTACTTC. V and J are TRBV6-1 and TRBJ2-7; TRBD1 aligns across 8 bases. After removal of 5 bases from V and 1 base from J, the junction contained 4 bases not matched to a gene. Germline V gene lookup returns CDR1 MNHNS and CDR2 SASEGT. CDR3 length: 14 amino acids.

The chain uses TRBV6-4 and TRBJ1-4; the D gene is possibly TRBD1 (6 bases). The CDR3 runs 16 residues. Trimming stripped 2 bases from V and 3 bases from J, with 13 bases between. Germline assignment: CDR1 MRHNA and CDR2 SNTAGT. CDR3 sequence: CASSDPTGFPNEKLFF. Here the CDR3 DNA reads TGTGCCAGCAGTGACCCTACAGGGTTCCCTAATGAAAAACTGTTTTTT.

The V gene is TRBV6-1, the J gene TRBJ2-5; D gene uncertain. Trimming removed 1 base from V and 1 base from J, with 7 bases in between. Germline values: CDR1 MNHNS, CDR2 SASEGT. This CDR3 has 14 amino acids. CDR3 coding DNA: TGTGCCAGCAGTGAAGACAAACTCCAAGAGACCCAGTACTTC. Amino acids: CASSEDKLQETQYF.

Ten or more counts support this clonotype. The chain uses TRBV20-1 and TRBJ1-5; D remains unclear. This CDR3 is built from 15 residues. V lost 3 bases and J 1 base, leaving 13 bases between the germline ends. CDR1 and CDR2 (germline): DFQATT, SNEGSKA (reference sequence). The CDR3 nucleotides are TGCAGTGCTAGCGTCGGGTTCGGAAGCAATCAGCCCCAGCATTTT. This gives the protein CSASVGFGSNQPQHF.

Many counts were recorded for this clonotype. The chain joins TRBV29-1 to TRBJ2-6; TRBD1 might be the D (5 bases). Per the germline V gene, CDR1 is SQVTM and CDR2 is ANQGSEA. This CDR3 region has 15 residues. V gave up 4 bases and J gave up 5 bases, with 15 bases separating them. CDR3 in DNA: TGCAGCGTTGGTCGGGCCTCAGGGCGGGCCAACGTCCTGACTTTC. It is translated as CSVGRASGRANVLTF.

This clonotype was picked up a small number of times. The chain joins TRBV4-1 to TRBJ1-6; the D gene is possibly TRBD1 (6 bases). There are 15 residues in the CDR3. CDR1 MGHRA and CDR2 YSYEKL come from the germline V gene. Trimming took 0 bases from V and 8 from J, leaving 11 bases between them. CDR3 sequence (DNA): TGCGCCAGCAGCCAAGAAAAGGGGGGGCATTCACCCCTCCACTTT. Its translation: CASSQEKGGHSPLHF.

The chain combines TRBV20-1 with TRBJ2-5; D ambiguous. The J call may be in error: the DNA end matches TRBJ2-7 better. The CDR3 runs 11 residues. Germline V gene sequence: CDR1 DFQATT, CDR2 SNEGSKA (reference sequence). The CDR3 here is CSARVVLEQYF. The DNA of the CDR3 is TGCAGTGCTAGAGTCGTTCTCGAGCAGTACTTC.

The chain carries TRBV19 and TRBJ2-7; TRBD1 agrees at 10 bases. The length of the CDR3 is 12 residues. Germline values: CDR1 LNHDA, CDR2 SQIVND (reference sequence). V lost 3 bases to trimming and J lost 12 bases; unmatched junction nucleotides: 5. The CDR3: CASSIGQGDGYF. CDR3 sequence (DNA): TGTGCCAGTAGTATCGGACAGGGGGATGGGTACTTC.

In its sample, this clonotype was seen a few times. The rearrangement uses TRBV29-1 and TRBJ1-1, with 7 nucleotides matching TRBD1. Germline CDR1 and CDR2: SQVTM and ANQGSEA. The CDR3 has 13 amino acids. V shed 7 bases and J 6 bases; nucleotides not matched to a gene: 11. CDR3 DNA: TGCAGCGCTGACGACAGGGCGGACGCTGAAGCTTTCTTT. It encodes CSADDRADAEAFF.

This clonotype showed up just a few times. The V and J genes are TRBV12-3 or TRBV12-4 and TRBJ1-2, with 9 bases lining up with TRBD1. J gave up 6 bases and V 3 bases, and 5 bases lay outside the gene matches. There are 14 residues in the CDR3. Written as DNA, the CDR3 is TGTGCCAGCAGTTTTAGGGGACAGGGCGATGGCTACACCTTC. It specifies CASSFRGQGDGYTF.

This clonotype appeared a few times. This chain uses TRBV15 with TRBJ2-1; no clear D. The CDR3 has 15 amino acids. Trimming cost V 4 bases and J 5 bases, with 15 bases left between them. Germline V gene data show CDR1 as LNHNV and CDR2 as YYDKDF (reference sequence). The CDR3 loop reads CATSKPSLFNNEQFF. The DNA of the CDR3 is TGTGCCACCAGCAAACCCAGCCTTTTCAACAATGAGCAGTTCTTC.